The 22 T cell receptor beta chains below were found in one sample sequenced in a study of blood T cell repertoires in COVID-19. Sequenced by immunoSEQ multiplex PCR; TCRdb stores in-frame clones only, minus some. Of approximately 160,000 clones listed, under 85% are singletons. The sample was peripheral blood. The receptor set was obtained from a woman aged 80 or over with acute or convalescent COVID-19.

CDR3 region: CAWSLGASTEAFF. The CDR3 bases are TGTGCCTGGAGCCTAGGGGCAAGCACTGAAGCTTTCTTT. The chain uses TRBV30 and TRBJ1-1, with D possibly TRBD1 on 5 matching bases. The CDR3 has 13 residues. V lost 3 bases and J 4 bases, leaving 12 bases between the germline ends. Germline CDR1 is GTSNPN and CDR2 is SVGIG (reference sequence). Together with reference TRBV30 and TRBJ1-1, the CDR3 gives the full variable domain: SQTIHQWPATLVQPVGSPLSLECTVEGTSNPNLYWYRQAAGRGLQLLFYSVGIGQISSEVPQNLSASRPQDRQFILSSKKLLLSDSGFYLCAWSLGASTEAFFGQGTRLTVV.

The rearrangement uses TRBV7-2 and TRBJ1-1, with 8 bases aligning to TRBD1. The V gene's germline CDR1 is SGHTA and CDR2 FQGNSA. The V and J ends lost 5 bases and 6 bases, in that order; junction bases with no gene match: 8. The CDR3 spans 14 residues. This CDR3 is CASSPRQGRAEAFF. The DNA of the CDR3 is TGTGCCAGCAGCCCCCGACAGGGGCGGGCTGAAGCTTTCTTT.

This chain connects TRBV9 to TRBJ1-2; D may be TRBD1 (5 bases). Trimming removed 4 bases from V and 8 bases from J, with 21 bases in between. From germline, CDR1 is SGDLS and CDR2 YYNGEE. The CDR3 consists of 15 residues. CDR3 DNA sequence: TGTGCCAGCAGCTCCAACCCGGGGGGGTTTGAGGGCTACACCTTC. It codes for CASSSNPGGFEGYTF.

The V and J genes are TRBV18 and TRBJ2-1; TRBD1 matches 9 bases. This CDR3 has 14 residues. The germline V gene encodes CDR1 KGHSH and CDR2 LQKENI. Trimming took 3 bases from V and 15 from J; bases not matched to a gene: 12. The CDR3 DNA is TGTGCCAGCTCACCTGGAGGGACAGGGAAGTTGGGGTTCTTC. This encodes CASSPGGTGKLGFF.

The chain joins TRBV6-6 to TRBJ1-1, with TRBD1 identical over 9 bases. V dropped 4 bases and J dropped 1; count of bases not matched to a gene: 7. CDR1 is MNHNY and CDR2 is SVGAGI in the germline V gene (reference sequence). This CDR3 region has 16 residues. This CDR3 reads CASSSPPGQGNTEAFF. The CDR3 nucleotides are TGTGCCAGCAGTTCCCCTCCGGGACAGGGGAACACTGAAGCTTTCTTT.

This sequence joins TRBV11-2 and TRBJ1-2; 7 bases are shared with TRBD1. The CDR3 runs 13 residues. Germline CDR1 and CDR2: SGHAT and FQNNGV. V shed 2 bases and J 8 bases; nucleotides not matched to a gene: 5. The CDR3 here is CASSLLGGVGYTF. Written as DNA, the CDR3 is TGTGCCAGCAGCTTACTAGGGGGCGTAGGCTACACCTTC.

V gene TRBV7-9 combines with J gene TRBJ2-1; D is possibly TRBD2 (6 bases). The V and J ends lost 1 base and 3 bases respectively, with 13 bases between them. Germline values: CDR1 SEHNR, CDR2 FQNEAQ (reference sequence). The CDR3 loop spans 16 amino acids. As DNA, the CDR3 is TGTGCCAGCAGCTTAGGGGACGGGGGACGCTACAATGAGCAGTTCTTC. Translated: CASSLGDGGRYNEQFF.

In nucleotides, the CDR3 is TGTGCCAGCAGCGTAGACATCCACTACTACAATGAGCAGTTCTTC. Protein: CASSVDIHYYNEQFF. This chain connects TRBV9 to TRBJ2-1, with D uncertain. V lost 0 bases and J 3 bases, leaving 10 bases between the germline ends. Germline V gene data show CDR1 as SGDLS and CDR2 as YYNGEE. This CDR3 comprises 15 residues.

The rearrangement uses TRBV7-8 and TRBJ2-3; 7 bases fit TRBD2. The CDR3 extends over 15 amino acids. Per the germline V gene, CDR1 is SGHVS and CDR2 is FQNEAQ. The V gene end was trimmed by 3 bases and the J gene end by 4 bases; junction bases not matched to a gene: 7. This CDR3 is CASSFGGGPADTQYF. The CDR3 DNA is TGTGCCAGCAGCTTCGGGGGAGGGCCCGCAGATACGCAGTATTTT. Supplemented by reference TRBV7-8 and TRBJ2-3, the full variable domain reads GAGVSQSPRYKVAKRGQDVALRCDPISGHVSLFWYQQALGQGPEFLTYFQNEAQLDKSGLPSDRFFAERPEGSVSTLKIQRTQQEDSAVYLCASSFGGGPADTQYFGPGTRLTVL.

This chain uses TRBV6-2 or TRBV6-3 with TRBJ2-1, with D maybe TRBD2 (7 bases). Trimming removed 5 bases from V and 5 bases from J, with 22 bases in between. This CDR3 has 17 amino acids. Germline V CDR1 and CDR2: MNHEY, SVGEGT. The CDR3 sequence is CASSLPRGRGSHNEQFF. DNA of the CDR3: TGTGCCAGCAGTCTCCCACGGGGGCGGGGGTCCCACAATGAGCAGTTCTTC.

This rearrangement joins TRBV20-1 to TRBJ2-7; D might be TRBD2 (5 bases). The CDR3 sequence is 11 residues long. The ends were cut back, 6 bases at V and 4 bases at J, with 10 bases in the middle. Germline V gene lookup returns CDR1 DFQATT and CDR2 SNEGSKA (reference sequence). In DNA, the CDR3 is TGCAGTGCCCGAACGGGATACGAGCAGTACTTC. Its protein is CSARTGYEQYF.

This chain connects TRBV6-6 to TRBJ2-6, with D maybe TRBD2 (5 bases). V lost 5 bases, J lost 0 bases, and 17 bases lay in between. The CDR3 has 18 residues. Germline V gene data show CDR1 as MNHNY and CDR2 as SVGAGI (reference sequence). The CDR3 loop reads CASSPQEGLHSGANVLTF. The CDR3 coding sequence is TGTGCCAGCAGTCCGCAAGAGGGTCTCCACTCTGGGGCCAACGTCCTGACTTTC.

This sequence joins TRBV5-1 and TRBJ2-2; D is unclear. This CDR3 has 17 residues. V was pared by 2 bases and J by 1 base, with 15 bases between. The germline CDR1 and CDR2 sequences are SGHRS and YFSETQ. CDR3 residues: CASSLVPEAKNTGELFF. CDR3 bases: TGCGCCAGCAGCTTAGTACCCGAAGCCAAGAACACCGGGGAGCTGTTTTTT.

The sample holds a few counts of this clone. J is TRBJ2-2 and V is TRBV14; a weak D match, TRBD2 (6 bases). CDR3 size: 16 residues. Trimming stripped 0 bases from V and 4 bases from J, with 12 bases between. The germline V gene has CDR1 SGHDN and CDR2 FVKESK. CDR3 DNA sequence: TGTGCCAGCAGCCAAGATCGGAGGGCCAGCACCGGGGAGCTGTTTTTT. Translating gives CASSQDRRASTGELFF.

The chain combines TRBV5-6 with TRBJ2-7; D gene uncertain. V gave up 2 bases and J gave up 0 bases, with 15 bases separating them. The CDR3 has 16 amino acids. In germline, CDR1 is SGHDT, CDR2 YYEEEE. The CDR3 DNA is TGTGCCAGCAGCTTCCGAGGTCTGTATGGCTCCTACGAGCAGTACTTC. Protein: CASSFRGLYGSYEQYF. Supplemented by reference TRBV5-6 and TRBJ2-7, the full variable domain reads DAGVTQSPTHLIKTRGQQVTLRCSPKSGHDTVSWYQQALGQGPQFIFQYYEEEERQRGNFPDRFSGHQFPNYSSELNVNALLLGDSALYLCASSFRGLYGSYEQYFGPGTRLTVT.

The V call is TRBV7-8, the J call TRBJ2-1; TRBD2 aligns across 9 bases. From germline, CDR1 is SGHVS and CDR2 FQNEAQ. The CDR3 loop spans 17 amino acids. Trimming cost V 4 bases and J 7 bases; bases outside gene matches: 14. CDR3 amino acids: CASSSQIPGLAVNEQFF. CDR3 nucleotides: TGTGCCAGCAGCTCTCAAATACCGGGACTAGCAGTGAATGAGCAGTTCTTC. Supplemented by reference TRBV7-8 and TRBJ2-1, the full variable domain reads GAGVSQSPRYKVAKRGQDVALRCDPISGHVSLFWYQQALGQGPEFLTYFQNEAQLDKSGLPSDRFFAERPEGSVSTLKIQRTQQEDSAVYLCASSSQIPGLAVNEQFFGPGTRLTVL.

The chain recombines TRBV6-1 with TRBJ1-2, with D tentatively TRBD1 (5 bases). This CDR3 region has 16 residues. Trimming removed 1 base at V and 4 bases at J, with 16 bases between. Germline-derived CDR1 and CDR2 are MNHNS and SASEGT. CDR3 bases: TGTGCCAGCAGTGAAGTCGGACAAGAAAAAATCTATGGCTACACCTTC. Protein product: CASSEVGQEKIYGYTF.

The rearrangement uses TRBV19 and TRBJ2-5, with a weak D call TRBD2 (6 bases). The V end was cut by 3 bases, the J end by 4 bases, with 15 bases between. Germline V lookup: CDR1 LNHDA, CDR2 SQIVND (reference sequence). The CDR3 loop spans 15 amino acids. CDR3: CASSMRGPGRETQYF. DNA of the CDR3: TGTGCCAGTAGTATGCGGGGCCCGGGGAGAGAGACCCAGTACTTC. The full variable domain, rest sourced from reference TRBV19 and TRBJ2-5, is DGGITQSPKYLFRKEGQNVTLSCEQNLNHDAMYWYRQDPGQGLRLIYYSQIVNDFQKGDIAEGYSVSREKKESFPLTVTSAQKNPTAFYLCASSMRGPGRETQYFGPGTRLLVL.

V is TRBV29-1 and J is TRBJ1-2, with D possibly TRBD1 on 5 matching bases. V shed 7 bases and J shed 8 bases, with 23 bases lying between them. CDR3 length: 14 residues. Germline V gene data show CDR1 as SQVTM and CDR2 as ANQGSEA. CDR3 loop: CSASELGRATGYTF. CDR3 DNA sequence: TGCAGCGCCTCAGAGCTAGGCAGGGCTACGGGCTACACCTTC. Based on the CDR3 plus reference TRBV29-1 and TRBJ1-2, the full variable domain is SAVISQKPSRDICQRGTSLTIQCQVDSQVTMMFWYRQQPGQSLTLIATANQGSEATYESGFVIDKFPISRPNLTFSTLTVSNMSPEDSSIYLCSASELGRATGYTFGSGTRLTVV.

The chain is built from TRBV7-8 and TRBJ1-1, with 10 bases aligning to TRBD1. The V segment lost 5 bases and the J segment 5 bases; nucleotides outside the gene matches: 11. The CDR3 runs 16 residues. CDR1 SGHVS and CDR2 FQNEAQ come from the germline V gene. CDR3 region: CASSQGQGGWGTEAFF. The CDR3 DNA is TGTGCCAGCAGCCAAGGACAGGGGGGTTGGGGAACTGAAGCTTTCTTT.

The DNA of the CDR3 is TGTGCCTGGAGTGTGGGCTGGGCTGGAGAGCAGTACTTC. This translates into CAWSVGWAGEQYF. The V gene is TRBV30, the J gene TRBJ2-7; D not resolved. Trimming pared 0 bases from V and 7 bases from J, leaving 13 bases between. The CDR3 extends over 13 amino acids. From germline, CDR1 is GTSNPN and CDR2 SVGIG (reference sequence).

This chain links TRBV5-1 with TRBJ2-5, with 11 positions matching TRBD2. The CDR3 has 17 amino acids. CDR1 and CDR2 (germline): SGHRS, YFSETQ. J was trimmed by 2 bases and V by 0 bases; bases with no gene match: 6. The CDR3 DNA sequence: TGCGCCAGCAGCTTGGGGCCCTCTAGCGGGGGGCAAGAGACCCAGTACTTC. This encodes CASSLGPSSGGQETQYF.